The present T cell receptor beta chain was sequenced within a study of OX40 agonist ivuxolimab in advanced cancers. The overall study: Three individuals attained partial responses, comprising one hepatocellular carcinoma case and two cutaneous melanoma cases.

This clone came up once. The assay was immunoSEQ multiplex PCR, and TCRdb's table has in-frame clones only and misses some. The sample yields 75,000 to 95,000 clones, just under 95% seen once. Systemic immunosuppression or autoimmune disease history was grounds to exclude patients. At cycle 4 day 1, cycle 7 day 1, and baseline, blood was sampled. The germline CDR1 and CDR2 sequences are LGHNA and YSLEER. The V segment lost 1 base and the J segment 0 bases; nucleotides outside the gene matches: 8. CDR3 length equals 17 residues. Here the sequenced sample was CD4+ or CD8+ T cells sorted from blood, taken in a trial of the OX40 agonist ivuxolimab. V and J are TRBV4-3 and TRBJ1-1; 7 nucleotides agree with TRBD1. The receptor's source is an adult with an advanced solid tumor such as melanoma, head and neck, liver or kidney cancer. For the CDR3, the DNA is TGCGCCAGCAGCCAAGGGCCTGCACAGGGGTTGAACACTGAAGCTTTCTTT. Its translation: CASSQGPAQGLNTEAFF.